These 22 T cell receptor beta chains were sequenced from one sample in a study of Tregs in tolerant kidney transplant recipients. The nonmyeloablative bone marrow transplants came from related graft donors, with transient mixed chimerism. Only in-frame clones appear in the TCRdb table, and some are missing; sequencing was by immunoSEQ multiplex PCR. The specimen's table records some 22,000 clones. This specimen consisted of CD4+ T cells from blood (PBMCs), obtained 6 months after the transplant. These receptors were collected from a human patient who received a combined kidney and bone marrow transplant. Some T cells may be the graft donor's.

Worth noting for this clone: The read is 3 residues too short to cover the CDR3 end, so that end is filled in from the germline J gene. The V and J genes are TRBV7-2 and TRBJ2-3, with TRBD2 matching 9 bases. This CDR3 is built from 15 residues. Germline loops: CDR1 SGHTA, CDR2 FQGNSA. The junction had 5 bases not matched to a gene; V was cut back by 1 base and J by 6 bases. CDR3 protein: CASSLVSSGGDTQYF. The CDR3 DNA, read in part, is TGTGCCAGCAGCTTAGTTAGTAGCGGGGGTGATACG.

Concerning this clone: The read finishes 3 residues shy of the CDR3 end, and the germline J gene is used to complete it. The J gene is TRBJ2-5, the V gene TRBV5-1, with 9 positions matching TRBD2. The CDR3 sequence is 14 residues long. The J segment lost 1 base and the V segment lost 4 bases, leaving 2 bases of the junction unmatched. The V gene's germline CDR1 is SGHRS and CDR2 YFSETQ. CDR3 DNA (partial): TGCGCCAGCAGCATTAGCGGGGGCCAAGAGACC. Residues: CASSISGGQET. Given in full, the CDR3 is CASSISGGQETQYF. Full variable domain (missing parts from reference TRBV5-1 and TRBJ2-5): KAGVTQTPRYLIKTRGQQVTLSCSPISGHRSVSWYQQTPGQGLQFLFEYFSETQRNKGNFPGRFSGRQFSNSRSEMNVSTLELGDSALYLCASSISGGQETQYFGPGTRLLVL.

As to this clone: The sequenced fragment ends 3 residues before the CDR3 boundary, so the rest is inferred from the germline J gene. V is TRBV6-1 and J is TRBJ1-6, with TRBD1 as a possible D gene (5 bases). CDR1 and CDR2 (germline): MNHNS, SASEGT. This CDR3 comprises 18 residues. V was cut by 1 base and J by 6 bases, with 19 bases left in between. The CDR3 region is CASSEVPGARQINSPLHF. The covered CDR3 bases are TGTGCCAGCAGTGAAGTTCCCGGAGCGCGACAGATTAATTCACCC.

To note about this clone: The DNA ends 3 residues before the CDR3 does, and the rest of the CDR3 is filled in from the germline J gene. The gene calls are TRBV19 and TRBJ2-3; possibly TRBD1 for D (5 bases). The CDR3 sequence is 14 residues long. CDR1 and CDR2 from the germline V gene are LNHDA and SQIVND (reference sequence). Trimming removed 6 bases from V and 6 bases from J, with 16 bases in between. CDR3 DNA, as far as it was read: TGTGCCAGTAGCCTGACAGTCGTCGGGGATACG. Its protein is CASSLTVVGDT. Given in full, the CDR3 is CASSLTVVGDTQYF.

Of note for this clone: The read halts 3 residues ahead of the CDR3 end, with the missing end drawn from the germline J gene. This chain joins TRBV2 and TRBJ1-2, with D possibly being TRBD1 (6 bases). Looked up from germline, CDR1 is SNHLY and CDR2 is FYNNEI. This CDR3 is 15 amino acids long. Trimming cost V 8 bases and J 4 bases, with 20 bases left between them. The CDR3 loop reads CASPWSASRGYGYTF. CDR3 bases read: TGTGCCAGCCCATGGAGTGCATCCAGGGGCTATGGC.

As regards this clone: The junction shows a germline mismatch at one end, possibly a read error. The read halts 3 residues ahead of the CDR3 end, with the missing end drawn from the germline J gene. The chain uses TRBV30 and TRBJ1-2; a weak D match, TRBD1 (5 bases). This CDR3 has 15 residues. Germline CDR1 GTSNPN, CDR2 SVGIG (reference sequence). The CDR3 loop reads CAWSVHGGANYGYTF. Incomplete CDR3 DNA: TGTGCCTGGAGTGTACACGGGGGAGCTAACTATGGT.

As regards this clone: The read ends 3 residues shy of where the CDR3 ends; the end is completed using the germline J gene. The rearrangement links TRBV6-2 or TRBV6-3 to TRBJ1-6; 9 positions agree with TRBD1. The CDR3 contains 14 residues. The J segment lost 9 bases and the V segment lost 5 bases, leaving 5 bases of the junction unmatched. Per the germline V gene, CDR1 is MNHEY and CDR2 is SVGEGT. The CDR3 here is CASSRTGVASPLHF. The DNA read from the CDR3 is TGTGCCAGCAGTCGGACAGGGGTCGCTTCACCC.

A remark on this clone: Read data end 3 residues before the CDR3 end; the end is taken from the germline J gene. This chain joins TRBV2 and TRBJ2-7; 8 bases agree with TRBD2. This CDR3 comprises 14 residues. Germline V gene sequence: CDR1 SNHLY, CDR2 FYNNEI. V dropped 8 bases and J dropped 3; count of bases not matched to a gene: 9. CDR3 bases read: TGTGCCAGCGTTCGGGGGGGACGGGTCTACGAG. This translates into CASVRGGRVYE. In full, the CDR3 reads CASVRGGRVYEQYF.

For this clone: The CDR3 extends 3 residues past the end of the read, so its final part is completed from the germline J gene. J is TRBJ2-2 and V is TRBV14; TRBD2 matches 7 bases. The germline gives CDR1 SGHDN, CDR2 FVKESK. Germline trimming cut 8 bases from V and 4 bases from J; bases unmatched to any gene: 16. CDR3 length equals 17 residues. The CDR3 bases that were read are TGTGCCAGCTCGCCCGTCACCGCGGGGGTGGGCACCGGGGAG. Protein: CASSPVTAGVGTGE. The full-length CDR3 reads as CASSPVTAGVGTGELFF.

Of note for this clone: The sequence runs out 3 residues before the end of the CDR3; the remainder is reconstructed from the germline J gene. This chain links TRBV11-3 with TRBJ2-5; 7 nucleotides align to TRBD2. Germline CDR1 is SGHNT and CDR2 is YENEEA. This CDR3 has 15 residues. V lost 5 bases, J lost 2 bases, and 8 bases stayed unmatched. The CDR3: CASSTGGGGQETQYF. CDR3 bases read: TGTGCCAGCAGCACCGGTGGCGGGGGACAAGAGACC.

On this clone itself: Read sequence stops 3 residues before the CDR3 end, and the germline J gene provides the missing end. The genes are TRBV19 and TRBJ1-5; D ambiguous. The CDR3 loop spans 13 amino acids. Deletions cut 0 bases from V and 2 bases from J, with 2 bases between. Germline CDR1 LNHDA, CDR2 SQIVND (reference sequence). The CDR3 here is CASSIDGNQPQHF. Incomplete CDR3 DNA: TGTGCCAGTAGTATAGACGGCAATCAGCCC.

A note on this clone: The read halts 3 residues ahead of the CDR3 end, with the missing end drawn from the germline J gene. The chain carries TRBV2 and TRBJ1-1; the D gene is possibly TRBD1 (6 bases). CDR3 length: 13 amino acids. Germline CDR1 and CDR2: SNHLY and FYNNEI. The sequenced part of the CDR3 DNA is TGTGCCAGCAGTGAACCGAACAGGGTCGAA. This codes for CASSEPNRVE. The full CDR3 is CASSEPNRVEAFF. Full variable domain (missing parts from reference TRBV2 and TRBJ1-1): EPEVTQTPSHQVTQMGQEVILRCVPISNHLYFYWYRQILGQKVEFLVSFYNNEISEKSEIFDDQFSVERPDGSNFTLKIRSTKLEDSAMYFCASSEPNRVEAFFGQGTRLTVV.

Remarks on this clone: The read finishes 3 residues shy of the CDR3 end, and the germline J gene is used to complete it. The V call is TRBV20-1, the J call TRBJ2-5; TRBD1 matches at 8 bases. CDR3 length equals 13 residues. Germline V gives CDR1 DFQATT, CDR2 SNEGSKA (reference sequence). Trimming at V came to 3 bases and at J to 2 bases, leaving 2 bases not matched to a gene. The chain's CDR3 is CSASWDRQETQYF. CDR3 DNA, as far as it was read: TGCAGTGCTAGCTGGGACAGGCAAGAGACC.

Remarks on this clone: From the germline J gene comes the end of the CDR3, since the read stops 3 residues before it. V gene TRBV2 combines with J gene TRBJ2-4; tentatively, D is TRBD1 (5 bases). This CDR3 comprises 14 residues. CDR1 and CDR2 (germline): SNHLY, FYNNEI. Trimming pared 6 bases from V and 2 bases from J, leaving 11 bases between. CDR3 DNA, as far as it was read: TGTGCCAGCAGATCCAGGGTCTCCAAAAACATT. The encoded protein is CASRSRVSKNI. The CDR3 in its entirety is CASRSRVSKNIQYF.

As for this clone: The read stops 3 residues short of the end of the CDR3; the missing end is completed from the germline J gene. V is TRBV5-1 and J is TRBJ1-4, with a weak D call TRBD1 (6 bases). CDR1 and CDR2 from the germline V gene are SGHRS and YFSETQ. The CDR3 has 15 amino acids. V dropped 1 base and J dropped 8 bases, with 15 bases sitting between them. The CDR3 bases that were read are TGCGCCAGCAGCTTGTTTTCCCCGACAGGAGAAAAA. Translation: CASSLFSPTGEK. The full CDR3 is CASSLFSPTGEKLFF.

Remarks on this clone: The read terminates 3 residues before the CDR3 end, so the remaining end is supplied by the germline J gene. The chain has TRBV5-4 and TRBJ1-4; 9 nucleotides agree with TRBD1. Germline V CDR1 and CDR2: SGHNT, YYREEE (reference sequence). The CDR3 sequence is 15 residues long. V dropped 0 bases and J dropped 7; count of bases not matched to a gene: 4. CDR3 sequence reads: CASSLAGQGSEKLFF. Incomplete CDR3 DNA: TGTGCCAGCAGCTTGGCCGGACAGGGGTCTGAAAAA.

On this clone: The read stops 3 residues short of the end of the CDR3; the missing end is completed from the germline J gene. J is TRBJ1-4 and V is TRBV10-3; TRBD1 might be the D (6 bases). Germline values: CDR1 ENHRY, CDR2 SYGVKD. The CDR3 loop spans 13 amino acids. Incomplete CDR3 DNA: TGTGCCACCCGTTTCATCGTCGAGGGGGAA. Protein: CATRFIVEGE. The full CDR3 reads CATRFIVEGELFF.

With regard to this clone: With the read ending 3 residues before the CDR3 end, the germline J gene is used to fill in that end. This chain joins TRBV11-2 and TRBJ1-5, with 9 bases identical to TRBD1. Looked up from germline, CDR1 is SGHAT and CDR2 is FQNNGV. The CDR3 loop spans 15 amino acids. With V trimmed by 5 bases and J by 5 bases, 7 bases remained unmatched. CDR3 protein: CASSDGTGPHQPQHF. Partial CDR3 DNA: TGTGCCAGCAGCGACGGGACAGGGCCACATCAGCCC.

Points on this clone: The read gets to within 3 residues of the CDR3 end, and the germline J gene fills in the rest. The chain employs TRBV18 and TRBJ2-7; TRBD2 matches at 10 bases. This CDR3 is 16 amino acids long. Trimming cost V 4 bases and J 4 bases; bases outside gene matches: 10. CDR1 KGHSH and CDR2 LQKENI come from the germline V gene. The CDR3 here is CASSLNPGLAFYEQYF. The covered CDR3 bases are TGTGCCAGCTCACTGAATCCGGGACTAGCGTTTTACGAG. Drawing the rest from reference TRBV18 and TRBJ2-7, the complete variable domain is NAGVMQNPRHLVRRRGQEARLRCSPMKGHSHVYWYRQLPEEGLKFMVYLQKENIIDESGMPKERFSAEFPKEGPSILRIQQVVRGDSAAYFCASSLNPGLAFYEQYFGPGTRLTVT.

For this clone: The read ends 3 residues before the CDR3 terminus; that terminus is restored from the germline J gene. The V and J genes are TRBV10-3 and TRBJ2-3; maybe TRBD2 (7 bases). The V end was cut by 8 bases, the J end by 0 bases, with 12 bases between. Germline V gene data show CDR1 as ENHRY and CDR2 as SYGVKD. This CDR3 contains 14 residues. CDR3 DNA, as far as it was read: TGTGCCATCCGGGGGGCCTTTAGCACAGATACG. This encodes CAIRGAFSTDT. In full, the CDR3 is CAIRGAFSTDTQYF.

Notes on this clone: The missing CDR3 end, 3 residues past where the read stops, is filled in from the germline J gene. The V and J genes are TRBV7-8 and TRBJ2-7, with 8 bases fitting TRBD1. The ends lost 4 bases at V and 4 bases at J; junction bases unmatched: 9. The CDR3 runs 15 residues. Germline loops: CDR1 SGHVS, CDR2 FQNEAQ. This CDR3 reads CASSSRDRIGYEQYF. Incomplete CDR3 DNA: TGTGCCAGCAGCTCTCGGGACAGGATAGGGTACGAG.

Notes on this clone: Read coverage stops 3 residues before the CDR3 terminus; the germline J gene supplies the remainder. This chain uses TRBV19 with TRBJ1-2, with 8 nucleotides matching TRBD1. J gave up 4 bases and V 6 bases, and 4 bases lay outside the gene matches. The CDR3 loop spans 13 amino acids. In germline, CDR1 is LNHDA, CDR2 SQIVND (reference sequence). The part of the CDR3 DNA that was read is TGTGCCAGTAGCTCCGGACAGGGCTATGGC. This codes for CASSSGQGYG. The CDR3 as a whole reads CASSSGQGYGYTF.